The 31 T cell receptor beta chains below all came from one sample that was sequenced in a study of cytomegalovirus exposure and HLA in healthy donors. PCR employed 60 Vbeta and 13 Jbeta primers. Repertoires were generated with immunoSEQ multiplex PCR, while TCRdb's copy carries only in-frame clones and drops some. The sample holds around 140,000 clones, around three quarters seen once. Sequences were obtained from PBMCs. The receptors were sampled from a male donor in good health and CMV-seropositive.

The chain joins TRBV6-5 to TRBJ2-7, with D perhaps TRBD2 (7 bases). Trimming pared 5 bases from V and 7 bases from J, leaving 18 bases between. The CDR3 covers 14 residues. Germline V gives CDR1 MNHEY, CDR2 SVGAGI. The CDR3 loop is CASSANTEGGEQYF. The DNA of the CDR3 is TGTGCCAGCAGTGCAAACACGGAGGGGGGGGAGCAGTACTTC.

J is TRBJ1-3 and V is TRBV7-6; TRBD1 matches 10 bases. The CDR3 covers 16 residues. In germline, CDR1 is SGHVS, CDR2 FNYEAQ. V dropped 3 bases and J dropped 2; count of bases not matched to a gene: 4. CDR3 region: CASSFAGTGAGNTIYF. In DNA form, the CDR3 reads TGTGCCAGCAGCTTTGCCGGGACAGGGGCTGGAAACACCATATATTTT. The full variable domain, in which reference TRBV7-6 and TRBJ1-3 provide the parts outside the CDR3, is GAGVSQSPRYKVTKRGQDVALRCDPISGHVSLYWYRQALGQGPEFLTYFNYEAQQDKSGLPNDRFSAERPEGSISTLTIQRTEQRDSAMYRCASSFAGTGAGNTIYFGEGSWLTVV.

There are a few counts of this clone. The chain recombines TRBV7-9 with TRBJ1-4; the match to TRBD1 covers 8 bases. V was clipped by 1 base and J by 8 bases; unmatched bases: 6. The CDR3 covers 15 residues. In germline, CDR1 is SEHNR, CDR2 FQNEAQ (reference sequence). CDR3 nucleotide sequence: TGTGCCAGCAGCTTAGTTGGGACAGGAAGAGAAAAACTGTTTTTT. Protein: CASSLVGTGREKLFF.

This chain uses TRBV7-8 with TRBJ2-5; a weak D match, TRBD1 (6 bases). Between the trimmed V and J ends, which lost 5 bases and 1 base, there was a span of 11 bases. Germline CDR1 is SGHVS and CDR2 is FQNEAQ. This CDR3 comprises 14 residues. The CDR3 reads CASSPRQVQETQYF. DNA of the CDR3: TGTGCCAGCAGCCCACGACAGGTCCAAGAGACCCAGTACTTC.

V and J are TRBV5-4 and TRBJ2-1; D remains ambiguous. The CDR3 totals 15 residues. The germline CDR1 and CDR2 sequences are SGHNT and YYREEE (reference sequence). Trimming pared 2 bases from V and 5 bases from J, leaving 14 bases between. Here the CDR3 DNA reads TGTGCCAGCAGCTTTGGGTCTAGTATCGACAATGAGCAGTTCTTC. This codes for CASSFGSSIDNEQFF.

This chain connects TRBV11-3 to TRBJ2-5; D may be TRBD2 (5 bases). The J call may be wrong; the DNA end is better matched by TRBJ2-7. The germline CDR1 and CDR2 sequences are SGHNT and YENEEA. The CDR3 runs to 13 residues. CDR3 sequence (DNA): TGTGCCAGCAGCTTTCGAACGGGGAACGAGCAGTACTTC. It is translated as CASSFRTGNEQYF.

The CDR3 here is CASSRMAEAFF. As DNA, the CDR3 is TGTGCCAGCAGCAGAATGGCTGAAGCTTTCTTT. The chain links TRBV27 to TRBJ1-1; D uncertain. The V end lost 6 bases, the J end lost 6 bases, and 8 bases lay between the germline ends. This CDR3 is 11 amino acids long. The germline gives CDR1 MNHEY, CDR2 SMNVEV (reference sequence).

This chain joins TRBV29-1 and TRBJ2-2; D not resolved. This CDR3 has 11 amino acids. Germline loops: CDR1 SQVTM, CDR2 ANQGSEA. Trimming pared 0 bases from V and 7 bases from J, leaving 3 bases between. CDR3 sequence (DNA): TGCAGCGTTGAAGATAACGGGGAGCTGTTTTTT. It is translated as CSVEDNGELFF.

This chain joins TRBV5-1 and TRBJ1-1; tentatively, D is TRBD1 (6 bases). This CDR3 has 15 residues. The germline gives CDR1 SGHRS, CDR2 YFSETQ. Trimming pared 2 bases from V and 1 base from J, leaving 12 bases between. CDR3 amino acids: CASSFHGQPNTEAFF. CDR3 DNA sequence: TGCGCCAGCAGCTTCCATGGACAGCCGAACACTGAAGCTTTCTTT.

This clone was seen a handful of times. The V call is TRBV9, the J call TRBJ2-1; D is perhaps TRBD2 (5 bases). V lost 4 bases to trimming and J lost 2 bases, with 16 bases between them. The germline gives CDR1 SGDLS, CDR2 YYNGEE. CDR3 length: 16 amino acids. As DNA, the CDR3 is TGTGCCAGCAGCATACGAGCGGAGCGAGCCTACAATGAGCAGTTCTTC. This codes for CASSIRAERAYNEQFF.

The count of this clone is one. V and J are TRBV27 and TRBJ1-5, with 9 nucleotides matching TRBD1. V shed 4 bases and J 10 bases; nucleotides not matched to a gene: 8. Germline values: CDR1 MNHEY, CDR2 SMNVEV (reference sequence). The CDR3 is made up of 14 amino acids. The CDR3 spells CASSSGQGTRPQHF. The CDR3 coding sequence is TGTGCCAGCAGTTCGGGACAGGGTACAAGACCCCAGCATTTT.

The chain links TRBV27 to TRBJ1-2, with TRBD1 identical over 10 bases. CDR1 is MNHEY and CDR2 is SMNVEV in the germline V gene (reference sequence). This CDR3 has 18 residues. V lost 6 bases to trimming and J lost 8 bases; unmatched junction nucleotides: 21. The CDR3, as DNA: TGTGCCAGCAGCACCCAAGGACCGTGGACAGGGGGGATGGAGGGCTACACCTTC. This encodes CASSTQGPWTGGMEGYTF.

This clone occurred once. V usage is TRBV28 and J usage is TRBJ2-1, with D hard to call. Germline-derived CDR1 and CDR2 are MDHEN and SYDVKM. V gave up 6 bases and J gave up 10 bases, with 13 bases separating them. This CDR3 comprises 12 residues. The CDR3 nucleotides read TGTGCCAGCAGACCGCAGGTCCGGGAGCAGTTCTTC. Amino acids: CASRPQVREQFF. Drawing the rest from reference TRBV28 and TRBJ2-1, the complete variable domain is DVKVTQSSRYLVKRTGEKVFLECVQDMDHENMFWYRQDPGLGLRLIYFSYDVKMKEKGDIPEGYSVSREKKERFSLILESASTNQTSMYLCASRPQVREQFFGPGTRLTVL.

The chain carries TRBV2 and TRBJ2-7, with TRBD2 as a possible D gene (5 bases). Trimming removed 4 bases at V and 5 bases at J, with 9 bases between. This CDR3 is built from 12 residues. From germline, CDR1 is SNHLY and CDR2 FYNNEI. The CDR3 region has the DNA TGTGCCAGCAGTGGGGTGGGAGACGAGCAGTACTTC. Translation gives CASSGVGDEQYF. The variable domain in full, with the rest retrieved from reference TRBV2 and TRBJ2-7, is EPEVTQTPSHQVTQMGQEVILRCVPISNHLYFYWYRQILGQKVEFLVSFYNNEISEKSEIFDDQFSVERPDGSNFTLKIRSTKLEDSAMYFCASSGVGDEQYFGPGTRLTVT.

A word on this clone: Its ends do not fully match the called genes, so a read error is possible. The rearrangement joins TRBV6-1 to TRBJ2-6; D may be TRBD1 (5 bases). Germline V gene sequence: CDR1 MNHNS, CDR2 SASEGT. This CDR3 comprises 15 residues. In DNA form, the CDR3 reads TGTGCCAGCAGGGACACCTTCTCTGGGGCCAACGGCCTGACTTTC. As protein: CASRDTFSGANGLTF.

This clone was seen more than once but under ten times. The V gene is TRBV6-1, the J gene TRBJ1-2, with TRBD1 matching over 9 bases. Germline-derived CDR1 and CDR2 are MNHNS and SASEGT. With V trimmed by 1 base and J by 4 bases, 4 bases remained unmatched. The CDR3 length is 15 residues. For the CDR3, the DNA is TGTGCCAGCAGTGAAGGGGGACAGGGAGGCTATGGCTACACCTTC. Translation gives CASSEGGQGGYGYTF.

The chain links TRBV18 to TRBJ2-7, with TRBD1 as a possible D gene (6 bases). Trimming took off 4 bases at V and 0 bases at J, with 10 bases between the two ends. Germline V gives CDR1 KGHSH, CDR2 LQKENI. The CDR3 length is 14 residues. The CDR3 DNA is TGTGCCAGCTCACGAGACAGGAACTCCTACGAGCAGTACTTC. Amino acids: CASSRDRNSYEQYF. The variable domain in full, with the rest retrieved from reference TRBV18 and TRBJ2-7, is NAGVMQNPRHLVRRRGQEARLRCSPMKGHSHVYWYRQLPEEGLKFMVYLQKENIIDESGMPKERFSAEFPKEGPSILRIQQVVRGDSAAYFCASSRDRNSYEQYFGPGTRLTVT.

This chain joins TRBV7-6 and TRBJ2-7; D is perhaps TRBD1 (5 bases). Trimming stripped 0 bases from V and 5 bases from J, with 5 bases between. CDR3 size: 12 residues. Per the germline V gene, CDR1 is SGHVS and CDR2 is FNYEAQ. CDR3 nucleotide sequence: TGTGCCAGCAGCTTAGCAGGGGACGAGCAGTACTTC. Translated, it gives CASSLAGDEQYF.

This sequence joins TRBV11-2 and TRBJ2-2; possible D gene TRBD2, 6 bases. Germline CDR1 reads SGHAT; CDR2 reads FQNNGV. CDR3 length: 16 residues. Trimming took 6 bases from V and 6 from J, leaving 20 bases between them. The CDR3 here is CASRPTRFANAGELFF. CDR3 nucleotides: TGTGCCAGCAGGCCGACTAGATTCGCTAACGCCGGGGAGCTGTTTTTT.

The chain has TRBV6-4 and TRBJ2-3; a possible D gene is TRBD1 (5 bases). Germline V CDR1 and CDR2: MRHNA, SNTAGT. The CDR3 spans 14 residues. Trimming shortened V by 0 bases and J by 4 bases, and 8 bases separated the two germline ends. CDR3 in DNA: TGTGCCAGCAGTGACTCGGCAGGGTCAGATACGCAGTATTTT. Amino acid sequence: CASSDSAGSDTQYF.

V and J are TRBV7-8 and TRBJ2-3; D possibly corresponds to TRBD2 (6 bases). Trimming took 2 bases from V and 6 from J, leaving 21 bases between them. This CDR3 spans 17 amino acids. Germline V gene data show CDR1 as SGHVS and CDR2 as FQNEAQ. The CDR3: CASSLKSVGSFGDTQYF. As DNA, the CDR3 is TGTGCCAGCAGCTTAAAGTCAGTCGGGAGTTTCGGTGATACGCAGTATTTT.

This rearrangement joins TRBV28 to TRBJ2-5; 14 nucleotides align to TRBD2. The end of the DNA fits TRBJ2-7 better, so the J call may be wrong. Germline V gives CDR1 MDHEN, CDR2 SYDVKM. The CDR3 sequence is 16 residues long. The CDR3 here is CASSLGTSGSLYEQYF. CDR3 coding DNA: TGTGCCAGCAGTTTAGGGACTAGCGGGAGCCTCTACGAGCAGTACTTC.

The chain couples TRBV4-1 to TRBJ2-2; tentatively, D is TRBD1 (6 bases). The CDR3 length is 13 residues. Trimming pared 5 bases from V and 4 bases from J, leaving 8 bases between. Germline values: CDR1 MGHRA, CDR2 YSYEKL. The CDR3 loop is CASSAQGTGELFF. CDR3 bases: TGCGCCAGCAGCGCACAGGGCACCGGGGAGCTGTTTTTT.

This clone was detected only a few times. V is TRBV19 and J is TRBJ1-1; 8 positions agree with TRBD1. Germline values: CDR1 LNHDA, CDR2 SQIVND (reference sequence). The junction had 7 bases not matched to a gene; V was cut back by 3 bases and J by 4 bases. This CDR3 is built from 15 residues. The CDR3, as DNA: TGTGCCAGTAGTATGCCGACAGGGGTGGGCACTGAAGCTTTCTTT. It translates to CASSMPTGVGTEAFF.

CDR3 amino acids: CASISSGEGTDTQYF. As DNA, the CDR3 is TGTGCCAGCATATCATCGGGAGAGGGCACAGATACGCAGTATTTT. The J gene is TRBJ2-3, the V gene TRBV28, with D possibly TRBD2 on 6 matching bases. Germline assignment: CDR1 MDHEN and CDR2 SYDVKM. The V gene lost 7 bases and the J gene lost 1 base, with 15 bases spanning the gap. There are 15 residues in the CDR3.

The CDR3 nucleotides read TGCGCCAGCAGCTCGTCGCAGGGGAGAGATACGCAGTATTTT. Residues: CASSSSQGRDTQYF. This chain links TRBV5-1 with TRBJ2-3; a possible D gene is TRBD1 (6 bases). This CDR3 contains 14 residues. CDR1 is SGHRS and CDR2 is YFSETQ in the germline V gene. Trimming pared 3 bases from V and 5 bases from J, leaving 13 bases between.

The chain has TRBV7-9 and TRBJ1-2, with 7 bases aligning to TRBD1. V dropped 1 base and J dropped 0; count of bases not matched to a gene: 5. Germline V gene data show CDR1 as SEHNR and CDR2 as FQNEAQ (reference sequence). The CDR3 contains 16 residues. CDR3 coding DNA: TGTGCCAGCAGCTTAGTTCCGGGACAGACTAACTATGGCTACACCTTC. Residues: CASSLVPGQTNYGYTF.

The chain combines TRBV11-3 with TRBJ2-7, with D maybe TRBD1 (6 bases). V was shortened by 5 bases and J by 0 bases, with 8 bases between the two germline ends. Germline V CDR1 and CDR2: SGHNT, YENEEA. CDR3 length: 13 residues. CDR3 bases: TGTGCCAGCAGCCTGGACAGCTCCTACGAGCAGTACTTC. It yields the protein CASSLDSSYEQYF.

About this clone: At one end, the junction sequence differs from germline, possibly due to a read error. The gene calls are TRBV7-9 and TRBJ2-1; 10 nucleotides align to TRBD1. This CDR3 contains 18 residues. CDR1 SEHNR and CDR2 FQNEAQ come from the germline V gene (reference sequence). The CDR3 is CSSSSPGTGEDPYNEQFF. CDR3 coding DNA: TGTTCCAGCAGCTCTCCCGGGACAGGGGAGGATCCCTACAATGAGCAGTTCTTC.

This clone was counted only a few times. V and J are TRBV28 and TRBJ2-7, with a weak D call TRBD1 (6 bases). The V and J ends lost 3 bases and 6 bases respectively, with 9 bases between them. Germline values: CDR1 MDHEN, CDR2 SYDVKM. The CDR3 consists of 12 residues. In DNA, the CDR3 is TGTGCCAGCAGTTTTGGGACAAGCGAGCAGTACTTC. Translation gives CASSFGTSEQYF.

The chain recombines TRBV15 with TRBJ2-1; 10 bases align to TRBD2. Germline CDR1 reads LNHNV; CDR2 reads YYDKDF (reference sequence). The V and J ends lost 0 bases and 7 bases, in that order; junction bases with no gene match: 9. The CDR3 extends over 17 amino acids. The CDR3 loop is CATSRDRVSGRGNEQFF. The CDR3 DNA reads as TGTGCCACCAGCAGAGACCGCGTGAGCGGGAGGGGTAATGAGCAGTTCTTC.